This is a list of T cell receptor beta chains from one sample in a study of T cells in Graves' hyperthyroidism and ophthalmopathy. TCRdb independently ran MiXCR on the multiplex PCR reads; one entry per CDR3 protein. The sample records roughly 800,000 distinct CDR3 sequences, 38% being singletons. Sequencing used blood. The receptors originated from a man aged 18 to 29 with Graves' hyperthyroidism. Both conserved end residues are part of each CDR3. A D gene is named only where the DNA matches it firmly. Clone sizes are given selectively: once, few, many, or a class where the clone is expanded.

D gene: .; J gene: TRBJ2-7; CDR3 length: 13; clone size: few; V gene: TRBV7-8; CDR3 DNA: TGTGCCAGCAGCTTACTACCTTGCTACGAGCAGTACTTC; CDR3 protein: CASSLLPCYEQYF
D gene: .; J gene: TRBJ2-5; CDR3 length: 15; clone size: few; V gene: TRBV2; CDR3 DNA: TGTGCCAGCAGCTCACGAAAGACAGCACAAGAGACCCAGTACTTC; CDR3 protein: CASSSRKTAQETQYF
D gene: .; J gene: TRBJ1-6; CDR3 length: 14; clone size: .; V gene: TRBV4-1; CDR3 DNA: TGCGCCAGCAGCCAGCGTAGTGATAATTCACCCCTCCACTTT; CDR3 protein: CASSQRSDNSPLHF
D gene: .; J gene: TRBJ1-1; CDR3 length: 17; clone size: .; V gene: TRBV6-5; CDR3 DNA: TGTGCCAGCAGTGAACCGGGACATTACACCGGGAACACTGAAGCTTTCTTT; CDR3 protein: CASSEPGHYTGNTEAFF
D gene: .; J gene: TRBJ1-6; CDR3 length: 13; clone size: few; V gene: TRBV6-6; CDR3 DNA: TGTGCCAGCCGAGAGAATGGGATTTCACCCCTCCACTTT; CDR3 protein: CASRENGISPLHF
D gene: .; J gene: TRBJ1-1; CDR3 length: 14; clone size: .; V gene: TRBV20-1; CDR3 DNA: TGCAGTGCTCTCTCCCGGGGAGTGAACACTGAAGCTTTCTTT; CDR3 protein: CSALSRGVNTEAFF
D gene: .; J gene: TRBJ1-4; CDR3 length: 13; clone size: many; V gene: TRBV29-1; CDR3 DNA: TGCAGCGTTGCTTTGGGAAACAGTGAAAAACTGTTTTTT; CDR3 protein: CSVALGNSEKLFF
D gene: TRBD1; J gene: TRBJ2-7; CDR3 length: 16; clone size: many; V gene: TRBV6-1; CDR3 DNA: TGTGCCAGCAGTGAACCTAGAGGGACAGGGAGCGACGAGCAGTACTTC; CDR3 protein: CASSEPRGTGSDEQYF
D gene: TRBD2; J gene: TRBJ2-2; CDR3 length: 18; clone size: .; V gene: TRBV7-3; CDR3 DNA: TGTGCCAGCAGCTTAAGAGGACTAGCGGGAGGACACACCGGGGAGCTGTTTTTT; CDR3 protein: CASSLRGLAGGHTGELFF
D gene: .; J gene: TRBJ2-7; CDR3 length: 11; clone size: .; V gene: TRBV7-8; CDR3 DNA: TGTGCCAGCGGCCAAGGCGACGAGCAGTACTTC; CDR3 protein: CASGQGDEQYF
D gene: .; J gene: TRBJ1-2; CDR3 length: 11; clone size: .; V gene: TRBV20-1; CDR3 DNA: TGCAGTGCCGGGGGCCCCTATGGCTACACCTTC; CDR3 protein: CSAGGPYGYTF
D gene: .; J gene: TRBJ2-2; CDR3 length: 15; clone size: many; V gene: TRBV25-1; CDR3 DNA: TGTGCCAGCAGTGACACAAGGGTGAACACCGGGGAGCTGTTTTTT; CDR3 protein: CASSDTRVNTGELFF
D gene: .; J gene: TRBJ2-2; CDR3 length: 16; clone size: .; V gene: TRBV7-6; CDR3 DNA: TGTGCCAGCAAGGGGGGTGAGGGAAAGCGGCCCGGGGAGCTGTTTTTT; CDR3 protein: CASKGGEGKRPGELFF
D gene: .; J gene: TRBJ1-2; CDR3 length: 14; clone size: .; V gene: TRBV5-1; CDR3 DNA: TGCGCCAGCAGCTCGGGGGGAGTGAGAAGTGGCTACACCTTC; CDR3 protein: CASSSGGVRSGYTF
D gene: TRBD1; J gene: TRBJ1-4; CDR3 length: 16; clone size: few; V gene: TRBV7-7; CDR3 DNA: TGTGCTAGCAGCTTAGGGACAGATGCAACTAATGAAAAACTGTTTTTT; CDR3 protein: CASSLGTDATNEKLFF
D gene: TRBD1; J gene: TRBJ1-2; CDR3 length: 14; clone size: many; V gene: TRBV20-1; CDR3 DNA: TGCAGTGCTAGAGATTGGGACAGGATGTATGGCTACACCTTC; CDR3 protein: CSARDWDRMYGYTF
D gene: TRBD1; J gene: TRBJ1-1; CDR3 length: 15; clone size: .; V gene: TRBV25-1; CDR3 DNA: TGTGCCAGCAGTGACTGGGACAGGGACAACACTGAAGCTTTCTTT; CDR3 protein: CASSDWDRDNTEAFF
D gene: TRBD1; J gene: TRBJ1-2; CDR3 length: 12; clone size: many; V gene: TRBV10-3; CDR3 DNA: TGTGCCACCCAGGGGGCAGCCGATGGCTACACCTTC; CDR3 protein: CATQGAADGYTF
D gene: TRBD1; J gene: TRBJ2-2; CDR3 length: 16; clone size: many; V gene: TRBV2; CDR3 DNA: TGTGCCAGCAGTGAAGAGGGGACAGGGGATACCGGGGAGCTGTTTTTT; CDR3 protein: CASSEEGTGDTGELFF
D gene: .; J gene: TRBJ1-1; CDR3 length: 14; clone size: .; V gene: TRBV5-1; CDR3 DNA: TGCGCCAGCAGCTTGGAATCGGGGTCCACTGAAGCTTTCTTT; CDR3 protein: CASSLESGSTEAFF
D gene: TRBD1; J gene: TRBJ2-7; CDR3 length: 13; clone size: .; V gene: TRBV24-1; CDR3 DNA: TGTGCCACCACCGGGACAGAGATTTACGAGCAGTACTTC; CDR3 protein: CATTGTEIYEQYF
D gene: .; J gene: TRBJ2-7; CDR3 length: 12; clone size: .; V gene: TRBV29-1; CDR3 DNA: TGCAGCTTAGGCGGGACGCCCTACGAGCAGTACTTC; CDR3 protein: CSLGGTPYEQYF
D gene: .; J gene: TRBJ1-2; CDR3 length: 13; clone size: .; V gene: TRBV7-9; CDR3 DNA: TGTGCCAGCACCTTGGGGGGACTGGATGGCTACGCCTTC; CDR3 protein: CASTLGGLDGYAF